This TCR beta chain emerged from a study of T cell responses to AZD1222 COVID-19 vaccine. Study-wide points: Researchers took repertoire samples only after the peak T cell response had come. White British people made up most donors, females outnumbered males, and clonal diversity was possibly underestimated. Targets within unmutated variant regions were reportedly found for nearly half of spike-specific TCRs. Of the AZD1222 recipients, only five to seven were seropositive at baseline.

This clone showed up just once. What it binds is not known. J lost 4 bases, V lost 3 bases, and 12 bases had no gene match. This CDR3 contains 18 residues. Germline V gene lookup returns CDR1 SGHVS and CDR2 FQNEAQ. Measured with immunoSEQ multiplex PCR; TCRdb has only the in-frame clones, and not every one. The sample records roughly 93,000 clones, roughly nine tenths being singletons. Source: peripheral blood, taken 28 days after the second AZD1222 dose. This sequence originates from an adult who received the AZD1222 COVID-19 vaccine. This chain uses TRBV7-8 with TRBJ1-3; 10 bases match TRBD1. The DNA for the CDR3 is TGTGCCAGCAGCTTTGCAACCGGGACAGGGGTATCGGGAAACACCATATATTTT. Translated, it gives CASSFATGTGVSGNTIYF.